The sequence of this TCR beta chain was determined in a study of control samples from healthy donors and cancer patients. The protocol was immunoSEQ multiplex PCR, while the TCRdb copy is restricted to in-frame clones and leaves out a portion. Seen here are over 85,000 clones, about 89% observed once, and the top ten hold about 9.5%. In germline, CDR1 is MDHEN, CDR2 SYDVKM. The junction had 10 bases not matched to a gene; V was cut back by 5 bases and J by 5 bases. There are 15 residues in the CDR3. This TCR derives from a woman between 45 and 65 years old with colorectal cancer. The sequenced sample consisted of PBMCs. This chain uses TRBV28 with TRBJ1-1; TRBD1 aligns across 8 bases. CDR3 residues: CASSAPDRAGTEAFF. In DNA, the CDR3 is TGTGCCAGCAGTGCCCCGGACAGGGCGGGGACTGAAGCTTTCTTT.